Listed here are 17 T cell receptor beta chains from one sample, sequenced in a study of control samples from healthy donors and cancer patients. The data were produced by immunoSEQ multiplex PCR, yet TCRdb's version contains in-frame clones alone and is incomplete. This table holds some 78,000 clones, around nine tenths found once. Sample: blood. The receptors were gathered from an older woman in good health.

The genes are TRBV18 and TRBJ1-2; 9 bases map to TRBD1. The CDR3 is made up of 17 amino acids. The germline gives CDR1 KGHSH, CDR2 LQKENI. Unmatched junction bases numbered 10, after V lost 1 base and J lost 4 bases. In DNA, the CDR3 is TGTGCCAGCTCACCACTCCAAGAGGGGACAGGGCCCTATGGCTACACCTTC. Translated, it gives CASSPLQEGTGPYGYTF.

The gene calls are TRBV29-1 and TRBJ2-7; the D is unclear. CDR3 length: 12 amino acids. From germline, CDR1 is SQVTM and CDR2 ANQGSEA. The ends were cut back, 8 bases at V and 0 bases at J, with 11 bases in the middle. The CDR3 sequence: CSIRAGSYEQYF. In DNA, the CDR3 is TGCAGCATAAGGGCTGGCTCCTACGAGCAGTACTTC.

The chain has TRBV4-2 and TRBJ2-5; the D is unclear. The germline V gene encodes CDR1 LGHNA and CDR2 YNFKEQ. The germline V and J ends were trimmed by 1 base and 4 bases, with 7 bases remaining between them. This CDR3 spans 13 amino acids. The CDR3 here is CASSQGFVETQYF. CDR3 in DNA: TGTGCCAGCAGCCAAGGGTTTGTAGAGACCCAGTACTTC.

This clone has a single count. The chain links TRBV10-3 to TRBJ2-1; D not certain. The CDR3 covers 13 residues. Germline lookup yields CDR1 ENHRY and CDR2 SYGVKD. Trimming removed 2 bases from V and 7 bases from J, with 9 bases in between. The CDR3 region has the DNA TGTGCCATCAGTGAGGGCCGACCGAATGAGCAGTTCTTC. Translated, it gives CAISEGRPNEQFF.

This chain joins TRBV7-6 and TRBJ1-3; tentative D call: TRBD1 (6 bases). This CDR3 is built from 17 residues. V was trimmed by 3 bases and J by 0 bases, leaving 15 bases between them. Germline V CDR1 and CDR2: SGHVS, FNYEAQ. This CDR3 reads CASSFQRGGDSGNTIYF. The CDR3, as DNA: TGTGCCAGCAGCTTCCAACGAGGGGGGGACTCTGGAAACACCATATATTTT.

Points on this clone: This sequence is one base from a far larger clone and is likely a read error. The chain combines TRBV6-4 with TRBJ2-2; TRBD2 might be the D (7 bases). The germline CDR1 and CDR2 sequences are MRHNA and SNTAGT. The CDR3 sequence is 13 residues long. The CDR3 is CASSDGGAGERFF. CDR3 bases: TGTGCCAGCAGTGACGGGGGGGCCGGGGAGCGGTTTTTT.

The chain is built from TRBV6-6 and TRBJ2-7, with TRBD1 identical over 7 bases. The V gene end was trimmed by 10 bases and the J gene end by 2 bases; junction bases not matched to a gene: 8. CDR3 length equals 13 residues. Germline CDR1 and CDR2: MNHNY and SVGAGI (reference sequence). CDR3 nucleotide sequence: TGTGCCACTAAACGGGACAGCACCTACGAGCAGTACTTC. Translation: CATKRDSTYEQYF.

The CDR3 sequence is CSVGLLDRGYGYTF. CDR3 bases: TGCAGCGTTGGTCTGTTGGACAGGGGCTATGGCTACACCTTC. V is TRBV29-1 and J is TRBJ1-2; 9 nucleotides match TRBD1. CDR1 and CDR2 from the germline V gene are SQVTM and ANQGSEA. CDR3 length: 14 residues. The junction had 7 bases not matched to a gene; V was cut back by 4 bases and J by 4 bases.

The chain joins TRBV2 to TRBJ2-2; TRBD1 matches 8 bases. CDR3 size: 16 residues. Per the germline V gene, CDR1 is SNHLY and CDR2 is FYNNEI. After removal of 5 bases from V and 4 bases from J, the junction contained 9 bases not matched to a gene. The CDR3 DNA sequence: TGTGCCAGCAGTACCCAGACAGGGGTAACCACCGGGGAGCTGTTTTTT. Amino acids: CASSTQTGVTTGELFF.

This sequence joins TRBV2 and TRBJ1-5, with a weak D call TRBD1 (6 bases). The germline V and J ends were trimmed by 3 bases and 0 bases, with 12 bases remaining between them. CDR1 SNHLY and CDR2 FYNNEI come from the germline V gene. The CDR3 covers 16 residues. CDR3 region: CASSELGGYSNQPQHF. CDR3 coding DNA: TGTGCCAGCAGTGAGCTAGGGGGGTATAGCAATCAGCCCCAGCATTTT.

The chain combines TRBV7-2 with TRBJ1-2; 8 bases line up with TRBD1. The CDR3 is 13 amino acids. J was trimmed by 10 bases and V by 4 bases; bases with no gene match: 8. CDR1 and CDR2 from the germline V gene are SGHTA and FQGNSA. The CDR3 is CASSSGTGDYYTF. CDR3 in DNA: TGTGCCAGCAGCTCTGGGACAGGAGACTACTACACCTTC. Full variable domain (remainder filled in from reference TRBV7-2 and TRBJ1-2): GAGVSQSPSNKVTEKGKDVELRCDPISGHTALYWYRQSLGQGLEFLIYFQGNSAPDKSGLPSDRFSAERTGGSVSTLTIQRTQQEDSAVYLCASSSGTGDYYTFGSGTRLTVV.

The chain combines TRBV7-9 with TRBJ1-2; TRBD1 matches at 9 bases. The CDR3 spans 14 residues. J gave up 9 bases and V 0 bases, and 5 bases lay outside the gene matches. The V gene's germline CDR1 is SEHNR and CDR2 FQNEAQ (reference sequence). The DNA of the CDR3 is TGTGCCAGCAGCTTAGCGGGACAGGGAGTTAGCTACACCTTC. Protein product: CASSLAGQGVSYTF.

V and J are TRBV11-3 and TRBJ1-3; the D is unclear. This CDR3 has 14 residues. CDR1 is SGHNT and CDR2 is YENEEA in the germline V gene. Trimming took 3 bases from V and 0 from J, leaving 6 bases between them. The CDR3 loop reads CASSLGISGNTIYF. The DNA for the CDR3 is TGTGCCAGCAGCTTGGGGATCTCTGGAAACACCATATATTTT.

The J gene is TRBJ2-5, the V gene TRBV2, with 7 bases identical to TRBD1. The germline V gene encodes CDR1 SNHLY and CDR2 FYNNEI. V shed 4 bases, J shed 4 bases, and the junction held 9 bases outside the gene matches. The CDR3 has 15 residues. The CDR3 spells CASSVDPGQSETQYF. In DNA, the CDR3 is TGTGCCAGCAGTGTTGATCCGGGACAGTCAGAGACCCAGTACTTC.

The rearrangement links TRBV18 to TRBJ1-2; D remains ambiguous. This CDR3 is built from 14 residues. V was pared by 1 base and J by 0 bases, with 6 bases between. CDR1 is KGHSH, CDR2 LQKENI, per germline. CDR3 sequence: CASSPQIANYGYTF. For the CDR3, the DNA is TGTGCCAGCTCACCACAGATAGCTAACTATGGCTACACCTTC.

V and J are TRBV11-2 and TRBJ1-2; a possible D gene is TRBD1 (5 bases). The CDR3 has 15 residues. The V gene lost 0 bases and the J gene lost 4 bases, with 12 bases spanning the gap. Germline V CDR1 and CDR2: SGHAT, FQNNGV. The chain's CDR3 is CASSLEYRGSYGYTF. The CDR3 DNA sequence: TGTGCCAGCAGCTTAGAGTATCGGGGCTCCTATGGCTACACCTTC. Full variable domain (missing parts from reference TRBV11-2 and TRBJ1-2): EAGVAQSPRYKIIEKRQSVAFWCNPISGHATLYWYQQILGQGPKLLIQFQNNGVVDDSQLPKDRFSAERLKGVDSTLKIQPAKLEDSAVYLCASSLEYRGSYGYTFGSGTRLTVV.

The V gene is TRBV28, the J gene TRBJ1-2; D is ambiguous. Germline V gives CDR1 MDHEN, CDR2 SYDVKM. V was pared by 7 bases and J by 2 bases, with 14 bases between. CDR3 length: 14 amino acids. The CDR3 loop is CASTPGSRNYGYTF. DNA for the CDR3: TGTGCCAGCACCCCCGGTAGCAGGAACTATGGCTACACCTTC.